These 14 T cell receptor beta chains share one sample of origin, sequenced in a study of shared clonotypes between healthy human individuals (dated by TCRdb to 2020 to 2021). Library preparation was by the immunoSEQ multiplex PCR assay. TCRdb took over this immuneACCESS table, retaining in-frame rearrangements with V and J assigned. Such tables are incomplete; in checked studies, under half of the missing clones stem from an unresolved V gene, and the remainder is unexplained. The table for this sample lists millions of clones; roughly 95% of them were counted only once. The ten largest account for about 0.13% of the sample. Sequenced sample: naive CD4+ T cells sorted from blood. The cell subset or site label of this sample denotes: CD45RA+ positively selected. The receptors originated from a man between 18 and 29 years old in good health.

CDR3 loop: CASSVVGSGTYNEQFF. In nucleotides, the CDR3 is TGTGCCAGCAGCGTAGTAGGTAGCGGCACCTACAATGAGCAGTTCTTC. The chain links TRBV9 to TRBJ2-1; TRBD2 might be the D (6 bases). The CDR3 length is 16 residues. Germline V gene lookup returns CDR1 SGDLS and CDR2 YYNGEE. Trimming left V 0 bases short and J 2 bases short, with 12 bases between.

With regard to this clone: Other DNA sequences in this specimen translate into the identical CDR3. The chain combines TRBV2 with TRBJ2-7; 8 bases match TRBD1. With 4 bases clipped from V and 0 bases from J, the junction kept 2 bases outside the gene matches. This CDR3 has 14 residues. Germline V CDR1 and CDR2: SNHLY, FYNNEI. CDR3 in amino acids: CASSAGTGSYEQYF. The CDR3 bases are TGTGCCAGCAGTGCAGGGACAGGCTCCTACGAGCAGTACTTC.

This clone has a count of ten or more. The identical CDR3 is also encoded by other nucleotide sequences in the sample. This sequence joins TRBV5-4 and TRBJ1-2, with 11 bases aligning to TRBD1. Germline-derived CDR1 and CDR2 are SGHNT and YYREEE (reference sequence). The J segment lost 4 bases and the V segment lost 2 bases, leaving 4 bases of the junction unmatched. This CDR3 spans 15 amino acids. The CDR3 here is CASSLPGQGGYGYTF. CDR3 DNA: TGTGCCAGCAGCTTACCGGGACAGGGGGGCTATGGCTACACCTTC. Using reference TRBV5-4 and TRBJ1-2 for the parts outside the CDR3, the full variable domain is ETGVTQSPTHLIKTRGQQVTLRCSSQSGHNTVSWYQQALGQGPQFIFQYYREEENGRGNFPPRFSGLQFPNYSSELNVNALELDDSALYLCASSLPGQGGYGYTFGSGTRLTVV.

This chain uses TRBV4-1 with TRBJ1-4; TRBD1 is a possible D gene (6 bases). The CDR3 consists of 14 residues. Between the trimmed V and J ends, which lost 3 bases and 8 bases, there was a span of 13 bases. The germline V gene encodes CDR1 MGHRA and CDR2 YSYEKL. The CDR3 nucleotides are TGCGCCAGCAGCCAGCGGGGGGCAAGGGAAAAACTGTTTTTT. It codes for CASSQRGAREKLFF.

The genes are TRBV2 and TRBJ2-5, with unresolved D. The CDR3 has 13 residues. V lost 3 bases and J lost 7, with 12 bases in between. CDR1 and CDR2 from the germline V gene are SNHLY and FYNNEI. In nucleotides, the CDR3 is TGTGCCAGCAGTGAGCTCCTTGATGGGACCCAGTACTTC. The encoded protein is CASSELLDGTQYF.

The CDR3 coding sequence is TGCGCCAGCAGCTCGGTACAGGGGGCCTCCGCCCAGTACTTC. Encoded protein: CASSSVQGASAQYF. The chain recombines TRBV5-1 with TRBJ2-5, with 9 bases lining up with TRBD1. Trimming took 3 bases from V and 9 from J; bases not matched to a gene: 9. Looked up from germline, CDR1 is SGHRS and CDR2 is YFSETQ. This CDR3 region has 14 residues.

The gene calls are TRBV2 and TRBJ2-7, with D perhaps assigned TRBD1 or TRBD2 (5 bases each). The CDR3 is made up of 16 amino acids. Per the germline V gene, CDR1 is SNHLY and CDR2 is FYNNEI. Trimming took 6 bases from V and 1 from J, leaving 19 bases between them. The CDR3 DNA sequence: TGTGCCAGCAGCAAATCAAGGGACCGGAAATCCTACGAGCAGTACTTC. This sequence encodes CASSKSRDRKSYEQYF.

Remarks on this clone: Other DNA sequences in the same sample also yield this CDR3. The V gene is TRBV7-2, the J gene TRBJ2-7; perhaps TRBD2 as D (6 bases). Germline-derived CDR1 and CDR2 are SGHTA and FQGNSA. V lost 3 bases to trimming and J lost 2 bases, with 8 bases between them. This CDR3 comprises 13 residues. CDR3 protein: CASSFSGTYEQYF. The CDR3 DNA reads TGTGCCAGCAGCTTTAGCGGTACCTACGAGCAGTACTTC.

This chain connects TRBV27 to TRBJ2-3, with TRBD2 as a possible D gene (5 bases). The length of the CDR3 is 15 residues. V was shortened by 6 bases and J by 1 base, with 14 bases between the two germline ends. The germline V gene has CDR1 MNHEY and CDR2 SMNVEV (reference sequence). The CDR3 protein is CASRDTSYGTDTQYF. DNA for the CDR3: TGTGCCAGCAGAGATACTAGTTACGGCACAGATACGCAGTATTTT.

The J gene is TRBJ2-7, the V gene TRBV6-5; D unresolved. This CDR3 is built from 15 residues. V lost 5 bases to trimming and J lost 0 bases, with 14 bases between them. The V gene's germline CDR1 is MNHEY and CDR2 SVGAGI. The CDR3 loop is CASSLSTVSSYEQYF. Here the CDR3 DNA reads TGTGCCAGCAGTCTTTCGACCGTTAGCTCCTACGAGCAGTACTTC.

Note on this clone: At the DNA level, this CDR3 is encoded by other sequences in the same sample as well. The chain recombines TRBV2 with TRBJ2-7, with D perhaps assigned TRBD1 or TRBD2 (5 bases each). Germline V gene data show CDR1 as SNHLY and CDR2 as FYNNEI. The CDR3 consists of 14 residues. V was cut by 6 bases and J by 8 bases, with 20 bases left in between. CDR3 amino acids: CASRGAGTGWKQYF. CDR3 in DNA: TGTGCCAGCAGGGGCGCCGGGACCGGATGGAAGCAGTACTTC. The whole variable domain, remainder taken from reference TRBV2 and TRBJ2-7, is EPEVTQTPSHQVTQMGQEVILRCVPISNHLYFYWYRQILGQKVEFLVSFYNNEISEKSEIFDDQFSVERPDGSNFTLKIRSTKLEDSAMYFCASRGAGTGWKQYFGPGTRLTVT.

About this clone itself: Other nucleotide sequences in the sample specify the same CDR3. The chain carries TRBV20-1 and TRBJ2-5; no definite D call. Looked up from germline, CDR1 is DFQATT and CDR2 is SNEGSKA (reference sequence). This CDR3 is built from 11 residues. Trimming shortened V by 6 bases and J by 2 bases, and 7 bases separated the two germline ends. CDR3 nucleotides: TGCAGTGCGCGACGACAAGAGACCCAGTACTTC. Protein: CSARRQETQYF.

CDR3 bases: TGTGCCAGCAGCTATGCCGGGAGGGCCCGTTCCTACAATGAGCAGTTCTTC. It encodes CASSYAGRARSYNEQFF. This chain uses TRBV5-4 with TRBJ2-1, with TRBD2 matching 8 bases. Looked up from germline, CDR1 is SGHNT and CDR2 is YYREEE (reference sequence). J gave up 1 base and V 3 bases, and 9 bases lay outside the gene matches. The CDR3 is made up of 17 amino acids.

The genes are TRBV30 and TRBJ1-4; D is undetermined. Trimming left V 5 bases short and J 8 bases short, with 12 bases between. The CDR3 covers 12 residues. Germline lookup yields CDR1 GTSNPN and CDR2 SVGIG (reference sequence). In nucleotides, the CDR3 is TGTGCCTGGCGTCTACGGAAGGAAAAACTGTTTTTT. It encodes CAWRLRKEKLFF.